The entry below describes one T cell receptor beta chain. The sample belongs to a study of blood T cell repertoires in COVID-19. CDR1 is LGHDT, CDR2 YNNKEL, per germline (reference sequence). CDR3 length: 18 amino acids. V lost 1 base, J lost 3 bases, and 9 bases stayed unmatched. TCRdb's table, derived via immunoSEQ multiplex PCR, lists solely in-frame clones and lacks some. The sample contains 250,000 or so clones, about 83% of which appear only once. The chain recombines TRBV3-1 (or the pseudogene TRBV3-2) with TRBJ2-1, with 10 positions matching TRBD1. Sequenced: peripheral blood. The clonotype was recovered from a human donor in a cohort sampled during active COVID-19. The DNA of the CDR3 is TGTGCCAGCAGCCAAGCGTATGGGACAGGGGACATCTACAATGAGCAGTTCTTC. Translated, it gives CASSQAYGTGDIYNEQFF.